Following are 27 T cell receptor beta chains from one sample sequenced in a study of blood T cell repertoires in COVID-19. This table comes from immunoSEQ multiplex PCR, and its TCRdb copy is limited to in-frame clones, with some not included. The table lists some 130,000 clones, approximately 84% of them singletons. Sequenced input: peripheral blood. The receptors originated from a woman aged 80 or older with acute or convalescent COVID-19.

The chain couples TRBV3-1 (or the pseudogene TRBV3-2) to TRBJ2-5, with D possibly matching TRBD1 (6 bases). CDR3 size: 14 residues. Germline lookup yields CDR1 LGHDT and CDR2 YNNKEL (reference sequence). Trimming took 4 bases from V and 0 from J, leaving 9 bases between them. The CDR3 DNA sequence: TGTGCCAGCAGCCCCTACAGGGACCAAGAGACCCAGTACTTC. Residues: CASSPYRDQETQYF.

The V call is TRBV7-2, the J call TRBJ2-3, with 14 bases lining up with TRBD2. CDR3 length: 16 residues. Germline V lookup: CDR1 SGHTA, CDR2 FQGNSA. The CDR3 nucleotides are TGTGCTGTAGAGGGGACTAGCGGGGGCCGCACAGATACGCAGTATTTT. It codes for CAVEGTSGGRTDTQYF. Combining the CDR3 with reference TRBV7-2 and TRBJ2-3 gives the whole variable domain GAGVSQSPSNKVTEKGKDVELRCDPISGHTALYWYRQSLGQGLEFLIYFQGNSAPDKSGLPSDRFSAERTGGSVSTLTIQRTQQEDSAVYLCAVEGTSGGRTDTQYFGPGTRLTVL.

The rearrangement links TRBV9 to TRBJ1-2, with a possible D match to TRBD1 (5 bases). This CDR3 is built from 14 residues. Germline V lookup: CDR1 SGDLS, CDR2 YYNGEE. The germline V and J ends were trimmed by 4 bases and 4 bases, with 14 bases remaining between them. The DNA for the CDR3 is TGTGCCAGCAGCACTCCAGACAGTAGCTATGGCTACACCTTC. Translated: CASSTPDSSYGYTF.

V usage is TRBV30 and J usage is TRBJ1-2; maybe TRBD1 (5 bases). V dropped 4 bases and J dropped 5 bases, with 8 bases sitting between them. The CDR3 runs 11 residues. Germline V gives CDR1 GTSNPN, CDR2 SVGIG (reference sequence). In DNA, the CDR3 is TGTGCCTGGACGGGACTTTATGGCTACACCTTC. Translating gives CAWTGLYGYTF.

This chain links TRBV5-8 with TRBJ2-1; the D gene is possibly TRBD2 (5 bases). The CDR3 loop spans 15 amino acids. Germline assignment: CDR1 SGHTS and CDR2 YDEGEE. Trimming removed 1 base at V and 5 bases at J, with 13 bases between. The CDR3 reads CASSLTGNYDNEQFF. For the CDR3, the DNA is TGTGCCAGCAGCTTGACCGGGAACTACGACAATGAGCAGTTCTTC.

The chain links TRBV18 to TRBJ1-1; possibly TRBD1 for D (6 bases). The V gene lost 2 bases and the J gene lost 10 bases, with 14 bases spanning the gap. Germline assignment: CDR1 KGHSH and CDR2 LQKENI. The CDR3 has 13 amino acids. DNA of the CDR3: TGTGCCAGCTCACCATCGGCAGGGGATCTAGCTTTCTTT. Residues: CASSPSAGDLAFF.

CDR3 region: CASSLAGEQFF. For the CDR3, the DNA is TGTGCCAGCAGTTTAGCCGGTGAGCAGTTCTTC. The chain couples TRBV27 to TRBJ2-1; D is undetermined. V lost 2 bases, J lost 9 bases, and 5 bases lay in between. The CDR3 consists of 11 residues. Germline V gives CDR1 MNHEY, CDR2 SMNVEV (reference sequence).

The chain uses TRBV19 and TRBJ1-5; 9 bases line up with TRBD1. Germline trimming cut 6 bases from V and 6 bases from J; bases unmatched to any gene: 6. The CDR3 covers 14 residues. Looked up from germline, CDR1 is LNHDA and CDR2 is SQIVND (reference sequence). In DNA, the CDR3 is TGTGCCAGTAGGGACAGGGGATTTGGTCAGCCCCAGCATTTT. Encoded protein: CASRDRGFGQPQHF.

The chain couples TRBV5-1 to TRBJ2-5; 10 nucleotides line up with TRBD2. The trim removed 0 bases at V and 3 bases at J, leaving 5 bases unmatched. CDR1 is SGHRS, CDR2 YFSETQ, per germline. The CDR3 is made up of 16 amino acids. The CDR3 sequence is CASSLALAGVKETQYF. CDR3 nucleotides: TGCGCCAGCAGCTTGGCCCTAGCGGGAGTGAAAGAGACCCAGTACTTC. Supplemented by reference TRBV5-1 and TRBJ2-5, the full variable domain reads KAGVTQTPRYLIKTRGQQVTLSCSPISGHRSVSWYQQTPGQGLQFLFEYFSETQRNKGNFPGRFSGRQFSNSRSEMNVSTLELGDSALYLCASSLALAGVKETQYFGPGTRLLVL.

The chain is built from TRBV5-4 and TRBJ2-7, with TRBD2 as a possible D gene (6 bases). Germline CDR1 SGHNT, CDR2 YYREEE (reference sequence). V was cut by 4 bases and J by 0 bases, with 11 bases left in between. This CDR3 has 14 amino acids. The CDR3: CASSHGTRSYEQYF. CDR3 nucleotides: TGTGCCAGCAGCCATGGGACTCGCTCCTACGAGCAGTACTTC.

The chain joins TRBV4-1 to TRBJ1-3; D uncertain. Looked up from germline, CDR1 is MGHRA and CDR2 is YSYEKL. This CDR3 has 15 amino acids. Between the trimmed V and J ends, which lost 0 bases and 4 bases, there was a span of 10 bases. The CDR3 is CASSQDRGFGNTIYF. The CDR3 coding sequence is TGCGCCAGCAGCCAAGATCGCGGTTTCGGAAACACCATATATTTT.

J is TRBJ1-4 and V is TRBV7-9; D may be TRBD1 (5 bases). The CDR3 extends over 14 amino acids. In germline, CDR1 is SEHNR, CDR2 FQNEAQ (reference sequence). The V end was cut by 4 bases, the J end by 5 bases, with 11 bases between. This chain's CDR3 is CASSYVGGNEKLFF. DNA for the CDR3: TGTGCCAGCAGCTATGTTGGGGGGAATGAAAAACTGTTTTTT.

This chain uses TRBV19 with TRBJ2-3; D perhaps matches TRBD1 (7 bases). The V end was cut by 7 bases, the J end by 4 bases, with 18 bases between. CDR1 and CDR2 (germline): LNHDA, SQIVND (reference sequence). This CDR3 region has 15 residues. The CDR3 bases are TGTGCCAGTAAGGAGGGGGCCTTCACCGCAGATACGCAGTATTTT. It codes for CASKEGAFTADTQYF.

This CDR3 reads CASSLGLAGGNEQFF. CDR3 coding DNA: TGTGCCAGCAGCTTAGGACTAGCGGGCGGCAATGAGCAGTTCTTC. The chain employs TRBV7-2 and TRBJ2-1; 10 nucleotides agree with TRBD2. Germline-derived CDR1 and CDR2 are SGHTA and FQGNSA. The CDR3 has 15 residues. J gave up 6 bases and V 1 base, and 3 bases lay outside the gene matches. Together with reference TRBV7-2 and TRBJ2-1, the CDR3 gives the full variable domain: GAGVSQSPSNKVTEKGKDVELRCDPISGHTALYWYRQSLGQGLEFLIYFQGNSAPDKSGLPSDRFSAERTGGSVSTLTIQRTQQEDSAVYLCASSLGLAGGNEQFFGPGTRLTVL.

The chain uses TRBV6-5 and TRBJ2-3; no reliable D call. Trimming took off 4 bases at V and 7 bases at J, with 18 bases between the two ends. CDR1 is MNHEY and CDR2 is SVGAGI in the germline V gene. This CDR3 has 15 amino acids. CDR3 in amino acids: CASSLAAYKVYTQYF. The CDR3 DNA sequence: TGTGCCAGCAGTTTAGCCGCATATAAAGTTTATACGCAGTATTTT.

V and J are TRBV19 and TRBJ2-4; perhaps TRBD1 as D (6 bases). This CDR3 is built from 14 residues. The germline CDR1 and CDR2 sequences are LNHDA and SQIVND (reference sequence). Trimming stripped 4 bases from V and 7 bases from J, with 14 bases between. This CDR3 is CASSSRGPGNIQYF. DNA for the CDR3: TGTGCCAGTAGTAGCAGGGGTCCCGGGAACATTCAGTACTTC.

The gene calls are TRBV11-3 and TRBJ2-3, with 13 positions matching TRBD2. Germline loops: CDR1 SGHNT, CDR2 YENEEA. The trim removed 5 bases at V and 3 bases at J, leaving 2 bases unmatched. This CDR3 is built from 15 residues. The CDR3 region has the DNA TGTGCCAGCAGCCTACTAGCGGGAGGGACAGATACGCAGTATTTT. Protein: CASSLLAGGTDTQYF.

The DNA of the CDR3 is TGTGCCAGCAACTTACAGGGGGATAATTCACCCCTCCACTTT. This encodes CASNLQGDNSPLHF. The chain is built from TRBV2 and TRBJ1-6, with 8 bases lining up with TRBD1. V shed 7 bases, J shed 5 bases, and the junction held 4 bases outside the gene matches. The germline CDR1 and CDR2 sequences are SNHLY and FYNNEI. The CDR3 totals 14 residues.

V usage is TRBV5-1 and J usage is TRBJ1-2; 9 positions agree with TRBD1. Germline V lookup: CDR1 SGHRS, CDR2 YFSETQ. This CDR3 spans 14 amino acids. J lost 7 bases, V lost 4 bases, and 8 bases had no gene match. The CDR3 sequence: CASSESGTGTGYTF. In nucleotides, the CDR3 is TGCGCCAGCAGCGAATCCGGGACAGGGACTGGCTACACCTTC.

The chain joins TRBV12-5 to TRBJ1-4; D possibly corresponds to TRBD1 (5 bases). Looked up from germline, CDR1 is LGHNT and CDR2 is FRNRAP. This CDR3 spans 16 amino acids. V was cut by 0 bases and J by 7 bases, with 15 bases left in between. This CDR3 is CASGLVATAGSEKLFF. The CDR3 coding sequence is TGTGCTAGTGGTTTGGTAGCAACCGCAGGGTCTGAAAAACTGTTTTTT.

This clone was counted once. J is TRBJ1-6 and V is TRBV5-1, with TRBD1 identical over 11 bases. The CDR3 length is 16 residues. Germline V CDR1 and CDR2: SGHRS, YFSETQ. V shed 4 bases and J 6 bases; nucleotides not matched to a gene: 6. The CDR3 here is CASSLKDRGPNSPLHF. The CDR3 DNA reads TGCGCCAGCAGCCTTAAGGACAGGGGGCCTAATTCACCCCTCCACTTT.

The rearrangement joins TRBV5-1 to TRBJ1-2; TRBD1 matches 7 bases. V dropped 0 bases and J dropped 2; count of bases not matched to a gene: 1. Per the germline V gene, CDR1 is SGHRS and CDR2 is YFSETQ. The CDR3 is made up of 14 amino acids. This CDR3 reads CASSLARGNYGYTF. DNA for the CDR3: TGCGCCAGCAGCTTGGCCAGGGGGAACTATGGCTACACCTTC.

As DNA, the CDR3 is TGTGCCAGCACTCGGACAGGGGCCCCCAATCAGCCCCAGCATTTT. It is translated as CASTRTGAPNQPQHF. The chain carries TRBV2 and TRBJ1-5; 9 bases map to TRBD1. Trimming took 7 bases from V and 3 from J; bases not matched to a gene: 7. The germline V gene has CDR1 SNHLY and CDR2 FYNNEI. The length of the CDR3 is 15 residues.

This rearrangement joins TRBV5-1 to TRBJ1-5; 8 nucleotides align to TRBD1. This CDR3 comprises 15 residues. V lost 2 bases and J lost 1; bases outside the gene matches: 2. Germline lookup yields CDR1 SGHRS and CDR2 YFSETQ. CDR3 nucleotide sequence: TGCGCCAGCAGCTTAGACAGGGGAAGCAATCAGCCCCAGCATTTT. Its protein is CASSLDRGSNQPQHF. Looking up the rest from reference TRBV5-1 and TRBJ1-5 gives the full variable domain: KAGVTQTPRYLIKTRGQQVTLSCSPISGHRSVSWYQQTPGQGLQFLFEYFSETQRNKGNFPGRFSGRQFSNSRSEMNVSTLELGDSALYLCASSLDRGSNQPQHFGDGTRLSIL.

V is TRBV19 and J is TRBJ1-1; TRBD1 might be the D (6 bases). Germline CDR1 is LNHDA and CDR2 is SQIVND (reference sequence). There are 15 residues in the CDR3. V lost 7 bases, J lost 1 base, and 16 bases lay in between. Here the CDR3 reads CASIAPGGANTEAFF. CDR3 sequence (DNA): TGTGCCAGTATCGCTCCGGGGGGCGCGAACACTGAAGCTTTCTTT.

This clone was detected only a few times. The chain carries TRBV29-1 and TRBJ1-6; 7 bases are shared with TRBD1. Germline loops: CDR1 SQVTM, CDR2 ANQGSEA. CDR3 length equals 13 residues. With 4 bases clipped from V and 5 bases from J, the junction kept 2 bases outside the gene matches. The DNA for the CDR3 is TGCAGCGTTGGGGACAGCCATAATTCACCCCTCCACTTT. Its translation: CSVGDSHNSPLHF.

The gene calls are TRBV5-1 and TRBJ2-3, with TRBD1 matching over 9 bases. V lost 3 bases and J lost 0; bases outside the gene matches: 5. CDR3 length equals 16 residues. Looked up from germline, CDR1 is SGHRS and CDR2 is YFSETQ. CDR3 residues: CASSSQGAASTDTQYF. The CDR3 coding sequence is TGCGCCAGCAGCTCACAGGGGGCCGCTAGCACAGATACGCAGTATTTT.